Detailed here is one T cell receptor (beta chain). In the study's own analysis: Researchers report that nucleated cell counts were estimated from reference gene primer amplification. Some clones are missing from TCRdb's copy, which holds only in-frame ones; the method was immunoSEQ multiplex PCR. The V and J calls and clone size are taken from that table; D and trimming were inferred from the DNA. The data hold roughly 330,000 clones, with about 87% observed a single time. This specimen comes from a study of blood T cell repertoires in COVID-19. Recruits, aged roughly 18 to 95 years, lived in 25 or so US areas. CDR1 and CDR2 from the germline V gene are MNHNY and SVGAGI (reference sequence). V lost 6 bases, J lost 9 bases, and 12 bases stayed unmatched. The CDR3 consists of 16 residues.

The TCR sequence derives from a man aged 25-45 years who had recovered from COVID-19. Source material: PBMCs or T cells enriched from blood (not recorded which). J is TRBJ1-6 and V is TRBV6-6; TRBD1 matches at 9 bases. In DNA, the CDR3 is TGTGCCAGCAGCTCACCCCCGGGACAGGGTGGTTCACCCCTCCACTTT. This encodes CASSSPPGQGGSPLHF.